These 19 T cell receptor beta chains share one sample of origin, sequenced in a study of T cells in narcolepsy. The method was immunoSEQ multiplex PCR; TCRdb's version includes in-frame clones alone and lacks a portion of them. Of 20,000 to 30,000 clones listed, 85% were seen once; the top ten hold more than 8.5%. The sequencing sample was made of memory (CD45RA-) CD4+ T cells from blood. These receptors came from a human donor in good health.

The CDR3 loop reads CAWSVPGTYYEAFF. CDR3 nucleotide sequence: TGTGCCTGGAGTGTCCCCGGGACTTATTATGAAGCTTTCTTT. The chain joins TRBV30 to TRBJ1-1; D possibly corresponds to TRBD1 (5 bases). Germline V CDR1 and CDR2: GTSNPN, SVGIG (reference sequence). This CDR3 region has 14 residues. V shed 0 bases and J shed 7 bases, with 15 bases lying between them. Full variable domain (rest looked up from reference TRBV30 and TRBJ1-1): SQTIHQWPATLVQPVGSPLSLECTVEGTSNPNLYWYRQAAGRGLQLLFYSVGIGQISSEVPQNLSASRPQDRQFILSSKKLLLSDSGFYLCAWSVPGTYYEAFFGQGTRLTVV.

The chain has TRBV6-5 and TRBJ2-7; a possible D gene is TRBD1 (6 bases). This CDR3 contains 15 residues. Trimming removed 6 bases at V and 1 base at J, with 16 bases between. Germline CDR1 MNHEY, CDR2 SVGAGI. In nucleotides, the CDR3 is TGTGCCAGCAGAATCGCCGGGACAACATCCTACGAGCAGTACTTC. It codes for CASRIAGTTSYEQYF.

This rearrangement joins TRBV5-4 to TRBJ2-7, with a possible D match to TRBD1 (6 bases). Germline CDR1 reads SGHNT; CDR2 reads YYREEE (reference sequence). V lost 4 bases, J lost 1 base, and 15 bases lay in between. The CDR3 is 15 amino acids. CDR3 protein: CASSQVQGGSYEQYF. The CDR3 DNA reads as TGTGCCAGCAGCCAGGTACAGGGTGGTTCCTACGAGCAGTACTTC.

This sequence joins TRBV4-2 and TRBJ1-6; D is undetermined. The germline V gene encodes CDR1 LGHNA and CDR2 YNFKEQ. CDR3 length equals 19 residues. With 1 base removed from V and 0 bases from J, the gap between germline ends came to 16 bases. The CDR3 is CASSQATAKEGSYNSPLHF. CDR3 DNA sequence: TGTGCCAGCAGCCAAGCGACTGCCAAAGAGGGCTCCTATAATTCACCCCTCCACTTT.

This chain uses TRBV5-1 with TRBJ2-1; 10 bases map to TRBD2. The CDR3 is made up of 18 amino acids. CDR1 and CDR2 (germline): SGHRS, YFSETQ. The ends lost 0 bases at V and 7 bases at J; junction bases unmatched: 13. CDR3 in DNA: TGCGCCAGCAGCTTGGTTTTAGCGGGAGGTGGGGGAAGGAATGAGCAGTTCTTC. Protein: CASSLVLAGGGGRNEQFF.

The chain links TRBV9 to TRBJ1-2; D is undetermined. Trimming took off 0 bases at V and 2 bases at J, with 5 bases between the two ends. There are 13 residues in the CDR3. Germline V gene sequence: CDR1 SGDLS, CDR2 YYNGEE. CDR3 DNA: TGTGCCAGCAGCGTAGATGGAAACTATGGCTACACCTTC. Translated, it gives CASSVDGNYGYTF.

The chain uses TRBV19 and TRBJ2-3, with TRBD2 matching over 12 bases. The trim removed 9 bases at V and 0 bases at J, leaving 7 bases unmatched. Germline CDR1 is LNHDA and CDR2 is SQIVND (reference sequence). This CDR3 has 16 residues. As DNA, the CDR3 is TGTGCCAGCCGAGGACTAGCGGGGACTAGCACAGATACGCAGTATTTT. Protein: CASRGLAGTSTDTQYF.

CDR3 sequence (DNA): TGTGCCAGCAGTGTGGGACAGTATGTCTACGAGCAGTACTTC. Its protein is CASSVGQYVYEQYF. V gene TRBV6-1 combines with J gene TRBJ2-7, with 7 bases lining up with TRBD1. V gave up 4 bases and J gave up 3 bases; unmatched junction bases: 6. This CDR3 comprises 14 residues. In germline, CDR1 is MNHNS, CDR2 SASEGT.

This clone was detected only a few times. The chain combines TRBV2 with TRBJ1-2; 7 bases are shared with TRBD1. The germline V gene encodes CDR1 SNHLY and CDR2 FYNNEI. The CDR3 spans 16 residues. V gave up 3 bases and J gave up 4 bases; unmatched junction bases: 11. CDR3 region: CASSEGGQTGSYGYTF. Here the CDR3 DNA reads TGTGCCAGCAGTGAGGGAGGCCAGACAGGGTCCTATGGCTACACCTTC. The full variable domain, rest sourced from reference TRBV2 and TRBJ1-2, is EPEVTQTPSHQVTQMGQEVILRCVPISNHLYFYWYRQILGQKVEFLVSFYNNEISEKSEIFDDQFSVERPDGSNFTLKIRSTKLEDSAMYFCASSEGGQTGSYGYTFGSGTRLTVV.

The chain recombines TRBV21-1 with TRBJ1-1. TRBV21-1 is shown as a pseudogene. The CDR3 is made up of 17 amino acids. The chain's CDR3 is CASSRSLATQFRTEAFF. The CDR3 DNA sequence: TGTGCCAGCAGTAGAAGTTTAGCTACACAATTTCGCACTGAAGCTTTCTTT.

The chain recombines TRBV19 with TRBJ1-1; the D is unclear. V dropped 7 bases and J dropped 0 bases, with 12 bases sitting between them. Germline V lookup: CDR1 LNHDA, CDR2 SQIVND (reference sequence). This CDR3 comprises 14 residues. CDR3 DNA: TGTGCCAGTAAAGGAGACCCCATGAACACTGAAGCTTTCTTT. It codes for CASKGDPMNTEAFF.

The rearrangement uses TRBV7-2 and TRBJ2-1, with 11 bases lining up with TRBD2. In germline, CDR1 is SGHTA, CDR2 FQGNSA. With 8 bases clipped from V and 6 bases from J, the junction kept 9 bases outside the gene matches. The CDR3 contains 15 residues. CDR3 protein: CASGSTSGSGNEQFF. CDR3 nucleotides: TGTGCCAGCGGATCTACTAGCGGGAGTGGCAATGAGCAGTTCTTC.

This sequence joins TRBV27 and TRBJ2-7, with TRBD1 identical over 7 bases. The ends lost 6 bases at V and 1 base at J; junction bases unmatched: 9. CDR1 and CDR2 (germline): MNHEY, SMNVEV (reference sequence). The CDR3 is 15 amino acids. CDR3 protein: CASRVRQGQSYEQYF. Written as DNA, the CDR3 is TGTGCCAGCAGGGTACGACAGGGACAGTCCTACGAGCAGTACTTC.

The V gene is TRBV7-2, the J gene TRBJ2-1, with 8 nucleotides matching TRBD2. This CDR3 contains 15 residues. With V trimmed by 5 bases and J by 2 bases, 5 bases remained unmatched. Looked up from germline, CDR1 is SGHTA and CDR2 is FQGNSA. This chain's CDR3 is CASSPRGGAYNEQFF. CDR3 sequence (DNA): TGTGCCAGCAGCCCACGGGGGGGAGCCTACAATGAGCAGTTCTTC.

V is TRBV28 and J is TRBJ1-5; 8 bases fit TRBD1. Germline V gene data show CDR1 as MDHEN and CDR2 as SYDVKM. V gave up 6 bases and J gave up 6 bases; unmatched junction bases: 4. The CDR3 is 13 amino acids. The CDR3 sequence is CASSPDRVQPQHF. CDR3 nucleotides: TGTGCCAGCAGCCCGGACAGGGTTCAGCCCCAGCATTTT.

This chain uses TRBV30 with TRBJ2-2; 8 positions agree with TRBD2. The CDR3 sequence is 12 residues long. The J segment lost 8 bases and the V segment lost 8 bases, leaving 7 bases of the junction unmatched. Germline values: CDR1 GTSNPN, CDR2 SVGIG (reference sequence). The CDR3 region is CALSGGGGELFF. The DNA for the CDR3 is TGTGCCCTAAGCGGGGGAGGTGGGGAGCTGTTTTTT.

The gene calls are TRBV9 and TRBJ2-1; no clear D. Germline-derived CDR1 and CDR2 are SGDLS and YYNGEE. Trimming stripped 6 bases from V and 7 bases from J, with 26 bases between. The CDR3 is 17 residues long. CDR3 sequence: CASTLLVVYHWGNEQFF. The CDR3 DNA reads TGTGCCAGCACCCTATTGGTGGTGTACCACTGGGGAAATGAGCAGTTCTTC.

This clone was detected once. The chain employs TRBV12-1 and TRBJ2-5; the table assigns TRBD1, which was not confirmed against the DNA. TRBV12-1 is flagged as a pseudogene. The CDR3 is made up of 16 amino acids. CDR3 nucleotide sequence: TGTGCCAGCAGCTTTGTGCAGGGACAGCCCTTAGGGACCCAGTACTTC. Its protein product is CASSFVQGQPLGTQYF.

This chain connects TRBV6-1 to TRBJ2-7, with D uncertain. The CDR3 runs to 12 residues. Germline V gives CDR1 MNHNS, CDR2 SASEGT. V lost 5 bases and J 4 bases, leaving 9 bases between the germline ends. CDR3 sequence (DNA): TGTGCCAGCAGTCTTCAATTGTACGAGCAGTACTTC. Translation gives CASSLQLYEQYF.